The entry that follows covers one T cell receptor beta chain sequence. This specimen comes from a study of human T cells and chemical hapten exposure. Study details: Read at 6 days, the patch tests placed 0.01% DPC on the upper back. Patients, a majority of them female, were diagnosed with alopecia areata, totalis or universalis.

V lost 5 bases and J lost 4; bases outside the gene matches: 10. The CDR3 totals 15 residues. Germline CDR1 and CDR2: SGHTA and FQGNSA. TCRdb called the RACE reads again in MiXCR, with one record for every CDR3 protein. Altogether about 250,000 distinct CDR3 sequences are present, roughly 8% being singletons, with the ten largest covering 0.9% to 1.5%. Time point here: pre-sensitization, week 0. Treatment given: therapeutic diphenylcyclopropenone sensitization with weekly scalp DPC. Participating donors were patients with alopecia, aged 18 to 70 years, considered appropriate candidates for DPC. This sequence originates from a man between 18 and 29 years old with alopecia areata. Some clones in this sample may be carry-over from other donors' samples. This sequence joins TRBV7-2 and TRBJ1-1, with 7 bases aligning to TRBD1. The sequencing used whole blood, collected in connection with sensitization to the hapten diphenylcyclopropenone (DPC). CDR3 DNA: TGTGCCAGCAGCAAAGGGACAGCCGGGGTCACTGAAGCTTTCTTT. Its translation is CASSKGTAGVTEAFF.